This T cell receptor (beta chain) comes out of a study of blood T cell repertoires in COVID-19. Looking at the study overall: Acute and convalescent COVID-19 samples came from the United States, Italy and Spain. From T cells, B-cell-depleted T cells, or PBMCs came the material, which was cDNA or gDNA.

V dropped 4 bases and J dropped 5 bases, with 14 bases sitting between them. CDR1 and CDR2 from the germline V gene are KGHDR and SFDVKD. The CDR3 has 15 amino acids. Authors' methods: Reference gene primer amplification gave estimated nucleated cell counts. Here immunoSEQ multiplex PCR was the method, and the copy in TCRdb shows in-frame clones only, minus some. V, J and clone size are those of that table, while D and trimming were read from the DNA. The sample contains over 25,000 clones, around 87% of which appear only once. The sequence derives from a human donor in a cohort sampled during active COVID-19. The donor label of this sample is uncertain. This sequence joins TRBV24-1 and TRBJ2-4; perhaps TRBD2 as D (6 bases). The sample taken for sequencing was peripheral blood. The CDR3 spells CATSDSGEVQNIQYF. The CDR3 DNA reads TGTGCCACCAGTGACTCGGGAGAGGTCCAAAACATTCAGTACTTC.